One sample yielded the 5 T cell receptor beta chains listed below, sequenced in a study of cytomegalovirus exposure and HLA in healthy donors. Primers: 60 Vbeta forward and 13 Jbeta reverse. Profiling relied on immunoSEQ multiplex PCR, and the TCRdb table lists in-frame clones only, not all of them. The profile shows about 150,000 clones, roughly 80% of them singletons. Sequences were obtained from PBMCs. The receptor set was obtained from a woman aged 40-49 years in good health and CMV-seronegative.

This chain links TRBV27 with TRBJ2-1, with 10 bases matching TRBD2. Germline V CDR1 and CDR2: MNHEY, SMNVEV (reference sequence). Losses at the gene ends were 7 bases for V and 7 bases for J; bases not matched to a gene: 7. The CDR3 loop spans 14 amino acids. CDR3 sequence (DNA): TGTGCCAGCAAAGCGGGAGGGCCTGGTAATGAGCAGTTCTTC. It yields the protein CASKAGGPGNEQFF.

The chain employs TRBV9 and TRBJ1-3, with 11 nucleotides matching TRBD1. In germline, CDR1 is SGDLS, CDR2 YYNGEE. Germline trimming cut 3 bases from V and 3 bases from J; bases unmatched to any gene: 5. The CDR3 length is 16 residues. The CDR3 nucleotides read TGTGCCAGCAGCGGAGCCGGGACAGGGGGTGGAAACACCATATATTTT. Translated, it gives CASSGAGTGGGNTIYF.

This clone was observed a few times. The chain combines TRBV5-6 with TRBJ2-7; TRBD1 agrees at 7 bases. The length of the CDR3 is 14 residues. Trimming at V came to 1 base and at J to 2 bases, leaving 3 bases not matched to a gene. CDR1 and CDR2 from the germline V gene are SGHDT and YYEEEE. The CDR3 loop reads CASSLLGQAYEQYF. DNA of the CDR3: TGTGCCAGCAGCTTGCTCGGACAGGCCTACGAGCAGTACTTC.

The V call is TRBV12-2, the J call TRBJ1-2; TRBD1 is taken as the D call from the table, unchecked against the DNA. TRBV12-2 is designated a pseudogene. The CDR3 is 19 residues long. CDR3 in DNA: TGTGCAAGTCGCTTCTTACCCAGGTCTTCCAGAGTAGCTAACTATGGCTACACCTTC. It specifies CASRFLPRSSRVANYGYTF.

The rearrangement joins TRBV5-6 to TRBJ1-5; the D gene is possibly TRBD1 (5 bases). Germline lookup yields CDR1 SGHDT and CDR2 YYEEEE. CDR3 length equals 14 residues. With 0 bases removed from V and 2 bases from J, the gap between germline ends came to 6 bases. This CDR3 reads CASSLVGGNQPQHF. In DNA, the CDR3 is TGTGCCAGCAGCTTGGTAGGGGGCAATCAGCCCCAGCATTTT.